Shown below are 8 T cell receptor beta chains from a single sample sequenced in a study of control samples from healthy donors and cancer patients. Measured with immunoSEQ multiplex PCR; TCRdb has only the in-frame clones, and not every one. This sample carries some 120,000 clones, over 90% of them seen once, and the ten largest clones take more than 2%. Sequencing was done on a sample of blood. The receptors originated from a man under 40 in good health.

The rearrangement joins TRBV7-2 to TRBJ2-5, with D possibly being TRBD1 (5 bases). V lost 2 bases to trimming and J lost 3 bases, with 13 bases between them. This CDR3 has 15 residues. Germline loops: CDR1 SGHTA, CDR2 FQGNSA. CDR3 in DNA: TGTGCCAGCAGCTTACGCGCTGGGGCCGAAGAGACCCAGTACTTC. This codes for CASSLRAGAEETQYF.

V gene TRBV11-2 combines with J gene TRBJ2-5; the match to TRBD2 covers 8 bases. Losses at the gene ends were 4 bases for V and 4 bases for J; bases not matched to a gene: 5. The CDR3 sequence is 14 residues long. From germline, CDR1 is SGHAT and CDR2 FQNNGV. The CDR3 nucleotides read TGTGCCAGCAGCTATCGGGAGGGTGGAGAGACCCAGTACTTC. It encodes CASSYREGGETQYF.

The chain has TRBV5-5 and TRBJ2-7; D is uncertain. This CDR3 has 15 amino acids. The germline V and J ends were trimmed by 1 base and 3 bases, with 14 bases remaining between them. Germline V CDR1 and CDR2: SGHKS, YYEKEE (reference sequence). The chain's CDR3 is CASSLITETVYEQYF. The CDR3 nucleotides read TGTGCCAGCAGCTTGATCACAGAGACTGTCTACGAGCAGTACTTC.

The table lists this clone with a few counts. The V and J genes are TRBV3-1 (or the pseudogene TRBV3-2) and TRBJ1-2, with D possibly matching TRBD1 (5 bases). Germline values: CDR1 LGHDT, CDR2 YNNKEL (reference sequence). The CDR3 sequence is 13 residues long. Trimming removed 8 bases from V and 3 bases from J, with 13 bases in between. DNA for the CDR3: TGTGCCAGCGAAGGGGCCCCCCACTATGGCTACACCTTC. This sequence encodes CASEGAPHYGYTF.

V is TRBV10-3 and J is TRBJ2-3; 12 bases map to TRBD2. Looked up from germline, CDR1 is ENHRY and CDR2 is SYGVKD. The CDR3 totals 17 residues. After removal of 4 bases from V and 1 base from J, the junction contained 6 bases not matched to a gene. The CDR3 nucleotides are TGTGCCATCAGTGGGCCTAGCGGGGGGGCCGGCACAGATACGCAGTATTTT. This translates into CAISGPSGGAGTDTQYF.

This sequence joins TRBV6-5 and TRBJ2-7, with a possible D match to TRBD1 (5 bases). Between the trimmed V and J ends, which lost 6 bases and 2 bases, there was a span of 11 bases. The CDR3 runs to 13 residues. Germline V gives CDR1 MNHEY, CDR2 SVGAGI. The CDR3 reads CASSPTGAYEQYV. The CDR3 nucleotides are TGTGCCAGCAGCCCCACAGGAGCCTACGAGCAGTACGTC.

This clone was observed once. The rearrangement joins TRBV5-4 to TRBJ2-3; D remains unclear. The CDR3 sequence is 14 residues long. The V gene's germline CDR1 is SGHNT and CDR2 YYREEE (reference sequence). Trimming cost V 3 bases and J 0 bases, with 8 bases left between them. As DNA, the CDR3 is TGTGCCAGCAGCTACGGATCTAGCACAGATACGCAGTATTTT. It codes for CASSYGSSTDTQYF. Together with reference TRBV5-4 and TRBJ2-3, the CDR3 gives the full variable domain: ETGVTQSPTHLIKTRGQQVTLRCSSQSGHNTVSWYQQALGQGPQFIFQYYREEENGRGNFPPRFSGLQFPNYSSELNVNALELDDSALYLCASSYGSSTDTQYFGPGTRLTVL.

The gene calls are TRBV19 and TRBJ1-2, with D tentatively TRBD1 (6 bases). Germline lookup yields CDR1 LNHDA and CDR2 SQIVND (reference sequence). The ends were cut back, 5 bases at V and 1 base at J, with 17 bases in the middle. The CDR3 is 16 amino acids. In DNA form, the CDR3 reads TGTGCCAGTAGTGCTAGTTCAGGGGATTATAACTATGGCTACACCTTC. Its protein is CASSASSGDYNYGYTF.